These 4 T cell receptor beta chains originate from one sample sequenced in a study of shared clonotypes between healthy human individuals. The protocol was immunoSEQ multiplex PCR, while the TCRdb copy is restricted to in-frame clones and leaves out a portion. The sample records some 510,000 clones, about four fifths being singletons. The sequenced sample was PBMCs. These TCRs come from a woman aged 40 to 49 in good health. Some clones in this sample may be carry-over from other donors' samples.

The genes are TRBV2 and TRBJ2-6, with D hard to call. V was cut by 5 bases and J by 0 bases, with 5 bases left in between. This CDR3 comprises 14 residues. Germline V gene data show CDR1 as SNHLY and CDR2 as FYNNEI. The CDR3 protein is CASSKLSGANVLTF. CDR3 coding DNA: TGTGCCAGCAGTAAGCTCTCTGGGGCCAACGTCCTGACTTTC.

CDR3 sequence: CASSYERTSYEQYF. The CDR3 coding sequence is TGTGCCAGCAGTTACGAGCGGACTTCCTACGAGCAGTACTTC. The genes are TRBV6-6 and TRBJ2-7; a weak D match, TRBD2 (5 bases). Germline CDR1 reads MNHNY; CDR2 reads SVGAGI (reference sequence). The CDR3 has 14 amino acids. The ends were cut back, 2 bases at V and 1 base at J, with 9 bases in the middle.

In its sample, this clone was seen once. The V call is TRBV19, the J call TRBJ2-7, with D maybe TRBD1 (5 bases). Looked up from germline, CDR1 is LNHDA and CDR2 is SQIVND (reference sequence). V lost 5 bases and J lost 3, with 17 bases in between. The CDR3 is 15 residues long. CDR3 in DNA: TGTGCCAGTAGTGCCACGACAGCGACCCACTACGAGCAGTACTTC. Translating gives CASSATTATHYEQYF.

V usage is TRBV11-3 and J usage is TRBJ2-7, with D unresolved. V lost 1 base to trimming and J lost 2 bases, with 3 bases between them. This CDR3 comprises 12 residues. Germline V gives CDR1 SGHNT, CDR2 YENEEA. In DNA, the CDR3 is TGTGCCAGCAGCTTAGTAACCTACGAGCAGTACTTC. It is translated as CASSLVTYEQYF.